In this sample, the clone carrying this TCR beta chain turned up once. The data are from a study of blood T cell repertoires in COVID-19. In the study overall: The samples span acute and convalescent COVID-19 from the United States, Italy and Spain. Sample material is recorded as cDNA or gDNA derived from T cells, B-cell-depleted T cells, or PBMCs.

CDR1 is SGHTA and CDR2 is FQGNSA in the germline V gene. Trimming cost V 5 bases and J 0 bases, with 20 bases left between them. The CDR3 spans 18 residues. In the authors' workflow: Amplification of reference gene primers provided the estimated nucleated cell counts. Data came from immunoSEQ multiplex PCR; TCRdb stores just in-frame clones and leaves some out. The V and J calls and clone size are taken from that table; D and trimming were inferred from the DNA. The sample consists of about 170,000 clones, 70% to 90% of them appearing once. This chain joins TRBV7-2 and TRBJ1-3; D perhaps matches TRBD1 (6 bases). What was sequenced was peripheral blood. The sequence derives from a man between 45 and 60 years old who had recovered from COVID-19. The DNA for the CDR3 is TGTGCCAGCAGCAAACCACGTCCCGGGACACCCTCTGGAAACACCATATATTTT. Translating gives CASSKPRPGTPSGNTIYF.